The 4 T cell receptor beta chains in this list originate from one sample, sequenced in a study of blood T cells in healthy people across ages. Primed by a sample-barcoded 5' primer and a J-beta primer mix, a second PCR proceeded for about 7 to 11 cycles. In TCRdb, the 5' RACE reads were re-called with MiXCR into one record per CDR3 protein. The top ten hold around 15% of the sample, which has 800,000 to 1,000,000 distinct CDR3 sequences, around 49% seen once. The source material was blood. The source is a man younger than 45 in good health.

This clonotype was counted ten times or more. The chain carries TRBV7-2 and TRBJ2-1; D gene uncertain. The germline V gene encodes CDR1 SGHTA and CDR2 FQGNSA. Trimming removed 0 bases from V and 5 bases from J, with 2 bases in between. The CDR3 totals 12 residues. CDR3 nucleotides: TGTGCCAGCAGCTTAGCCCACAATGAGCAGTTCTTC. Encoded protein: CASSLAHNEQFF.

This chain uses TRBV29-1 with TRBJ2-3, with D perhaps matching TRBD1 (6 bases). The V end lost 7 bases, the J end lost 4 bases, and 12 bases lay between the germline ends. CDR3 size: 12 residues. Germline loops: CDR1 SQVTM, CDR2 ANQGSEA. DNA of the CDR3: TGCAGCGCTGTTAGGGGGTCAGATACGCAGTATTTT. It yields the protein CSAVRGSDTQYF.

This clonotype appeared a few times. This chain joins TRBV29-1 and TRBJ2-3, with unresolved D. Germline V gene sequence: CDR1 SQVTM, CDR2 ANQGSEA. This CDR3 comprises 13 residues. The germline V and J ends were trimmed by 4 bases and 0 bases, with 8 bases remaining between them. The CDR3 DNA reads as TGCAGCGTTGGGAGTCCTAGCACAGATACGCAGTATTTT. Its translation: CSVGSPSTDTQYF.

This clonotype was counted only a few times. In nucleotides, the CDR3 is TGTGCCAGCAGCCAACTCCAGGGAAATTCACCCCTCCACTTT. It translates to CASSQLQGNSPLHF. The chain couples TRBV3-1 to TRBJ1-6; a weak D match, TRBD1 (5 bases). Germline-derived CDR1 and CDR2 are LGHDT and YNNKEL (reference sequence). Trimming took 2 bases from V and 7 from J, leaving 9 bases between them. The CDR3 sequence is 14 residues long.